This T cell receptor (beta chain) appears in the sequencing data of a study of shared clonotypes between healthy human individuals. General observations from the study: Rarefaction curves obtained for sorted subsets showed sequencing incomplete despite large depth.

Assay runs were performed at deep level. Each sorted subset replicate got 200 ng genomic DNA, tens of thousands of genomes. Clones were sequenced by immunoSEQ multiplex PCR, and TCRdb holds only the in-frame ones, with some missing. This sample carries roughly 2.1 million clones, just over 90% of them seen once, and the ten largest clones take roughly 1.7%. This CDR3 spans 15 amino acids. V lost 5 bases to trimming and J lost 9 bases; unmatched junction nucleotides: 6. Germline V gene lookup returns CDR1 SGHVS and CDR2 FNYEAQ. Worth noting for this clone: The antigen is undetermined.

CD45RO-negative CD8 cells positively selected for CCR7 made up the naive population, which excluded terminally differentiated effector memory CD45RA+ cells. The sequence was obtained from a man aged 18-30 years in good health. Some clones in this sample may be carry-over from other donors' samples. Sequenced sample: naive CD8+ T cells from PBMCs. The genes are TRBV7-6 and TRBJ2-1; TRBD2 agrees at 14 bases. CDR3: CASSPTSGRVAEQFF. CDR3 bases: TGTGCCAGCAGCCCGACTAGCGGGAGGGTGGCTGAGCAGTTCTTC.